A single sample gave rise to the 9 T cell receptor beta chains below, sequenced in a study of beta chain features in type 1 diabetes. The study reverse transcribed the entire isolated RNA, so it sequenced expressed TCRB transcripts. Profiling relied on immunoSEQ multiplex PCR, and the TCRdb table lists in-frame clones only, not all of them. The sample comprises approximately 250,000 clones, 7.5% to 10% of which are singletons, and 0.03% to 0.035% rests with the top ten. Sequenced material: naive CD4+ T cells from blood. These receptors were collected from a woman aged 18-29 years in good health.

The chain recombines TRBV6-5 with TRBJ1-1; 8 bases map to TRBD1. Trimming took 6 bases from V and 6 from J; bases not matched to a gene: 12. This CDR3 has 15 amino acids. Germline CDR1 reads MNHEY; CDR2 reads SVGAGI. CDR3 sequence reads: CASSQRAGGGSEAFF. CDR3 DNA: TGTGCCAGCAGCCAACGGGCAGGGGGCGGATCTGAAGCTTTCTTT.

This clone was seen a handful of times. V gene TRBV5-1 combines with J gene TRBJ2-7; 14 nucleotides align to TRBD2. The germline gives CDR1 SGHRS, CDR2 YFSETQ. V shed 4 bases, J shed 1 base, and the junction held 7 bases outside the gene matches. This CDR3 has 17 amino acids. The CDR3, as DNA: TGCGCCAGCAGCCCAGGACTAGCGGGGGGCACTTCCTACGAGCAGTACTTC. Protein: CASSPGLAGGTSYEQYF. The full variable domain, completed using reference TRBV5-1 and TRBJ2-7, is KAGVTQTPRYLIKTRGQQVTLSCSPISGHRSVSWYQQTPGQGLQFLFEYFSETQRNKGNFPGRFSGRQFSNSRSEMNVSTLELGDSALYLCASSPGLAGGTSYEQYFGPGTRLTVT.

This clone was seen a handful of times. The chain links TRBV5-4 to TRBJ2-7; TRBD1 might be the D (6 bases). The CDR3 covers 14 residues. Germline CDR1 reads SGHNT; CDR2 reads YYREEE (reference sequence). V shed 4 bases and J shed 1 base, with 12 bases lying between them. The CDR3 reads CASSDRQVSYEQYF. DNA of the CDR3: TGTGCCAGCAGCGATAGACAGGTTTCCTACGAGCAGTACTTC.

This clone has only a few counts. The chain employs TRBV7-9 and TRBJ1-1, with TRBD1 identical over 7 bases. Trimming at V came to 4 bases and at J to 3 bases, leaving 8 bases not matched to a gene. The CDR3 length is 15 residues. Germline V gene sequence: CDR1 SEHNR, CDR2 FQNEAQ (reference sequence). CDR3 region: CASSSQGLRDTEAFF. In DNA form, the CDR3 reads TGTGCCAGCAGCTCACAGGGGTTGCGGGACACTGAAGCTTTCTTT.

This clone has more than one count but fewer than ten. CDR3 in DNA: TGTGCCAGTAGTAGTGGTCCGGGACAGGGAAACACCGGGGAGCTGTTTTTT. It codes for CASSSGPGQGNTGELFF. The chain has TRBV19 and TRBJ2-2; 9 positions match TRBD1. The V gene end was trimmed by 4 bases and the J gene end by 2 bases; junction bases not matched to a gene: 8. The germline CDR1 and CDR2 sequences are LNHDA and SQIVND (reference sequence). The CDR3 covers 17 residues.

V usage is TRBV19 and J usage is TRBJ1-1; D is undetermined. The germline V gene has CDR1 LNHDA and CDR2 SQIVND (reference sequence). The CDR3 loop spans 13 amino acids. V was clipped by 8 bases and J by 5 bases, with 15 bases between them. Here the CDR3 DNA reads TGTGCCAGTTTAAGTTCGCGTGAGACTGAAGCTTTCTTT. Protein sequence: CASLSSRETEAFF.

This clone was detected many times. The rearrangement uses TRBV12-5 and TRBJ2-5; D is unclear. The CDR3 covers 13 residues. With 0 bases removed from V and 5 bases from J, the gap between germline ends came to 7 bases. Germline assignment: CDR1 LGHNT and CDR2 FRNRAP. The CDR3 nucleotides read TGTGCTAGTGGTTTGGTAGCCGGGGAGACCCAGTACTTC. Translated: CASGLVAGETQYF.

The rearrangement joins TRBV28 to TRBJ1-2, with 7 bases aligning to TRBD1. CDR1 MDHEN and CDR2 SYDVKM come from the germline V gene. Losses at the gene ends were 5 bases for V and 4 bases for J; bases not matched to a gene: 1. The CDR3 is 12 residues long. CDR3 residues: CASSRDSYGYTF. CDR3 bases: TGTGCCAGCAGTCGGGACAGCTATGGCTACACCTTC.

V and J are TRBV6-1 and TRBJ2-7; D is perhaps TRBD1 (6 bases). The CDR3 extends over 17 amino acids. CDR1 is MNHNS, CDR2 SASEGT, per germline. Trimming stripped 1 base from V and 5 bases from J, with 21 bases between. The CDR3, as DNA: TGTGCCAGCAGTGAAGTCCGAAACAGGGCGATGGGAAACGAGCAGTACTTC. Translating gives CASSEVRNRAMGNEQYF.